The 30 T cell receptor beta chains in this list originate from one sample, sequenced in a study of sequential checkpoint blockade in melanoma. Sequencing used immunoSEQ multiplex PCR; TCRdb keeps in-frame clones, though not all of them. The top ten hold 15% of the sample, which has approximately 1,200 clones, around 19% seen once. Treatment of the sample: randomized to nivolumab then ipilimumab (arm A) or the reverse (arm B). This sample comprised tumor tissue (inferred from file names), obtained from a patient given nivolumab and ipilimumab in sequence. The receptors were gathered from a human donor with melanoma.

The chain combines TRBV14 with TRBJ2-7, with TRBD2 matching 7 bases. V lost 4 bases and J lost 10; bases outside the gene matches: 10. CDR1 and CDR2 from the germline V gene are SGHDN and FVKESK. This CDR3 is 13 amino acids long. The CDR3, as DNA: TGTGCCAGCAGCCCCCGCCGCGCGGGGGACCAGTACTTC. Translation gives CASSPRRAGDQYF.

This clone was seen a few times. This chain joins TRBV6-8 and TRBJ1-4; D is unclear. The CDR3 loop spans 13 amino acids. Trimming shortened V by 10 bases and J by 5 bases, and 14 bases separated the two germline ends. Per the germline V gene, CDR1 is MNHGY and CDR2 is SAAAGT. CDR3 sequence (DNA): TGTGCCAAGTTGGACGCCCTAAATGAAAAACTGTTTTTT. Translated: CAKLDALNEKLFF.

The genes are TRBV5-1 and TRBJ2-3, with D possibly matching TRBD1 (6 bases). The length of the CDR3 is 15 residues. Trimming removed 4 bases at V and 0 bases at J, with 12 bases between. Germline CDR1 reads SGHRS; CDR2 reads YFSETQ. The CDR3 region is CASSQGGTSTDTQYF. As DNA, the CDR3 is TGCGCCAGCAGCCAAGGGGGAACTAGCACAGATACGCAGTATTTT.

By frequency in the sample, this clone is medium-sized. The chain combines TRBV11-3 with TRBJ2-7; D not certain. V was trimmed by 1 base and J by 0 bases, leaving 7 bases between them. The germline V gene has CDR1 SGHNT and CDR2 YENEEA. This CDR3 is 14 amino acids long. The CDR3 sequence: CASSLGPHSYEQYF. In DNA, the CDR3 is TGTGCCAGCAGCTTAGGGCCCCACTCCTACGAGCAGTACTTC.

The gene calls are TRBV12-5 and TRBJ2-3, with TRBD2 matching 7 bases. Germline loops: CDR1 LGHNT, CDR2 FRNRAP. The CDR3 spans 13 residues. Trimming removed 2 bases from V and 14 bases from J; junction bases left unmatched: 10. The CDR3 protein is CASGLLSSGELYF. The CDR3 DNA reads TGTGCTAGTGGTTTGCTTTCTAGCGGAGAGCTGTATTTT.

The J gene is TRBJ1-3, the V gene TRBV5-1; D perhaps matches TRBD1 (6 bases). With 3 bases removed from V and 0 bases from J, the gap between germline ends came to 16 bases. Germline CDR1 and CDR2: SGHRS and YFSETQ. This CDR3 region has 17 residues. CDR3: CASSSEGGASSGNTIYF. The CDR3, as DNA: TGCGCCAGCAGCTCCGAGGGGGGGGCGAGCTCTGGAAACACCATATATTTT.

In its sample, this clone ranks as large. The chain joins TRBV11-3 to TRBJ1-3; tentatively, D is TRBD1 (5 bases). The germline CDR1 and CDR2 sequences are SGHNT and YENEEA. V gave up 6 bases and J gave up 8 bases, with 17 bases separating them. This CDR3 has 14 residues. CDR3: CASSQPPGTDTIYF. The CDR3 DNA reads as TGTGCCAGCAGTCAACCCCCAGGGACCGACACCATATATTTT. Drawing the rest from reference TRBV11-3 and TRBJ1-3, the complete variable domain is EAGVVQSPRYKIIEKKQPVAFWCNPISGHNTLYWYLQNLGQGPELLIRYENEEAVDDSQLPKDRFSAERLKGVDSTLKIQPAELGDSAVYLCASSQPPGTDTIYFGEGSWLTVV.

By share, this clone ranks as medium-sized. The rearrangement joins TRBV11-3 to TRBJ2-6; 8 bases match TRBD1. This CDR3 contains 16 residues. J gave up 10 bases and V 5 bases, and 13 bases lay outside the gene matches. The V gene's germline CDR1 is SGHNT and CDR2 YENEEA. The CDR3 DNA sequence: TGTGCCAGCAGCGCAGGGACAGGTGGAGGTTGGAACGTCCTGACTTTC. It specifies CASSAGTGGGWNVLTF.

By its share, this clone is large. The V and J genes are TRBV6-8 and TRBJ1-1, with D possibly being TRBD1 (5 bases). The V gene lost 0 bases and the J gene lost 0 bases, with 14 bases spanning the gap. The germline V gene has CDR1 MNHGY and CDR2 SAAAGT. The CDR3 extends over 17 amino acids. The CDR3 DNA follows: TGTGCCAGCAGTTACTCAGGGGCAGGACACATGAACACTGAAGCTTTCTTT. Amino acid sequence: CASSYSGAGHMNTEAFF.

The CDR3 reads CASSIGGAGYTF. The CDR3 DNA reads as TGTGCCAGTAGTATAGGTGGTGCTGGCTACACCTTC. The chain joins TRBV19 to TRBJ1-2; D is unclear. Trimming stripped 1 base from V and 7 bases from J, with 7 bases between. The V gene's germline CDR1 is LNHDA and CDR2 SQIVND (reference sequence). The CDR3 is made up of 12 amino acids.

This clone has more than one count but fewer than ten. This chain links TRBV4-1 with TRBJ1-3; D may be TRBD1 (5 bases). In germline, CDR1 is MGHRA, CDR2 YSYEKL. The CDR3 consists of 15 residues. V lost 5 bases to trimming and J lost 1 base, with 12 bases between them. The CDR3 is CASSFTGTSGNTIYF. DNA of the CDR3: TGCGCCAGCAGCTTCACCGGGACTTCTGGAAACACCATATATTTT.

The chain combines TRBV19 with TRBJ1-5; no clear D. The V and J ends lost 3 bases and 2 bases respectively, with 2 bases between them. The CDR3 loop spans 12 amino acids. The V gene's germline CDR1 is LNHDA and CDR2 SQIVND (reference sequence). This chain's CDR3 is CASSIRNQPQHF. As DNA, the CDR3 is TGTGCCAGTAGTATCCGCAATCAGCCCCAGCATTTT.

CDR3 DNA: TGTGCCAGCAGTGACAGGGGCACCGGGGAGCTGTTTTTT. As protein: CASSDRGTGELFF. V usage is TRBV6-8 and J usage is TRBJ2-2; 8 nucleotides agree with TRBD1. Germline loops: CDR1 MNHGY, CDR2 SAAAGT. V shed 5 bases and J 4 bases; nucleotides not matched to a gene: 0. The CDR3 covers 13 residues.

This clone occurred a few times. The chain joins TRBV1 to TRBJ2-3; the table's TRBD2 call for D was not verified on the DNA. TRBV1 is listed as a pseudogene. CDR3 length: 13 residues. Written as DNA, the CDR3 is TGCGCCAGCAGCCTGGGAGCCACAGATACGCAGTATTTT. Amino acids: CASSLGATDTQYF.

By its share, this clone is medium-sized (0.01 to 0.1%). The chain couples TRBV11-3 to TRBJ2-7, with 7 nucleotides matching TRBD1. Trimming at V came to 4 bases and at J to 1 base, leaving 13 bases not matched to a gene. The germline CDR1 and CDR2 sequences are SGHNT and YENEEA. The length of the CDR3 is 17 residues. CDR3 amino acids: CASSSLRGTETSYEQYF. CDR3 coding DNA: TGTGCCAGCAGCTCCCTGCGAGGGACAGAAACTTCCTACGAGCAGTACTTC.

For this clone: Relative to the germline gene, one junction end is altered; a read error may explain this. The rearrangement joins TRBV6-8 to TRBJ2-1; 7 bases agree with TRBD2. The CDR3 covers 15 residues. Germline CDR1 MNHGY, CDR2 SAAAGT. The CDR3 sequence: CASSDSSGSYNEQFF. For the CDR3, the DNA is TGTGCCAGCAGTGACTCTAGCGGCTCCTACAATGAGCAGTTCTTC.

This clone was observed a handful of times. Here the CDR3 reads CASSYSGQGGNQPQHF. CDR3 DNA: TGTGCCAGCAGTTACTCCGGACAGGGTGGCAATCAGCCCCAGCATTTT. This rearrangement joins TRBV6-8 to TRBJ1-5; 8 positions match TRBD1. From germline, CDR1 is MNHGY and CDR2 SAAAGT. The trim removed 0 bases at V and 2 bases at J, leaving 3 bases unmatched. The CDR3 is 16 residues long.

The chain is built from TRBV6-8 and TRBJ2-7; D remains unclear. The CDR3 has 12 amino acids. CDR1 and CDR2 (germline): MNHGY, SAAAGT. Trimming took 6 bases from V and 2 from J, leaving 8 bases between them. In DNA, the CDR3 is TGTGCCAGCAGCCCTGGACCCTACGAGCAGTACTTC. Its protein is CASSPGPYEQYF.

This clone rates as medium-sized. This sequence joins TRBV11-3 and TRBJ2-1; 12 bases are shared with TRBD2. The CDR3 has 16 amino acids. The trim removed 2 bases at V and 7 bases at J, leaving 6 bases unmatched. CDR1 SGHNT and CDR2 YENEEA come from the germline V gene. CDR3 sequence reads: CASSLIASGGANEQFF. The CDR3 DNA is TGTGCCAGCAGCTTAATAGCTAGCGGGGGGGCGAATGAGCAGTTCTTC.

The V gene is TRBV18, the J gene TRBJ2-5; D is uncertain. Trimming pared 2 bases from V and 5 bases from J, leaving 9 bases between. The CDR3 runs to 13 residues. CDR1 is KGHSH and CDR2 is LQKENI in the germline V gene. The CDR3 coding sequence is TGTGCCAGCTCACCAGGCGTTTCGGAGACCCAGTACTTC. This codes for CASSPGVSETQYF. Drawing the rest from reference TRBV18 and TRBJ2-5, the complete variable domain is NAGVMQNPRHLVRRRGQEARLRCSPMKGHSHVYWYRQLPEEGLKFMVYLQKENIIDESGMPKERFSAEFPKEGPSILRIQQVVRGDSAAYFCASSPGVSETQYFGPGTRLLVL.

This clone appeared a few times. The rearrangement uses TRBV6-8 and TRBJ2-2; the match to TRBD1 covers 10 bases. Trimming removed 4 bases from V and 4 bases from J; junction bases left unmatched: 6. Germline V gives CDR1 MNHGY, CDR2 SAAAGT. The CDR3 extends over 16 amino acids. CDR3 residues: CASSSPGDRGTGELFF. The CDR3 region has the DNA TGTGCCAGCAGTTCCCCTGGGGACAGGGGCACCGGGGAGCTGTTTTTT.

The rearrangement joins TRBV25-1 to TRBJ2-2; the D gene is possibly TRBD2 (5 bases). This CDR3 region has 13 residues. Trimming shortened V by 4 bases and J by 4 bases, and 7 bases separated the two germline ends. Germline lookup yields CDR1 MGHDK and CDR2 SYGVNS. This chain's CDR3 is CASSVAGTGELFF. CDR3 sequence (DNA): TGTGCCAGCAGTGTGGCGGGCACCGGGGAGCTGTTTTTT.

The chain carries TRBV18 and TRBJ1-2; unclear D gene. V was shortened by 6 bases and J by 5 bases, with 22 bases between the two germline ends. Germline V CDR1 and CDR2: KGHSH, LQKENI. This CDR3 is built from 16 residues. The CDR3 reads CASSPNPGTGPYGYTF. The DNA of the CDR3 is TGTGCCAGCTCGCCTAACCCGGGTACCGGTCCGTATGGCTACACCTTC.

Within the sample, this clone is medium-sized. The CDR3 is CASSQVSGGDQETQYF. Written as DNA, the CDR3 is TGCGCCAGCAGCCAAGTTAGCGGGGGGGACCAAGAGACCCAGTACTTC. The rearrangement uses TRBV23-1 and TRBJ2-5; 11 bases line up with TRBD2. Being an ORF, TRBV23-1 has a function that is uncertain. The CDR3 runs to 16 residues. J lost 0 bases, V lost 6 bases, and 6 bases had no gene match.

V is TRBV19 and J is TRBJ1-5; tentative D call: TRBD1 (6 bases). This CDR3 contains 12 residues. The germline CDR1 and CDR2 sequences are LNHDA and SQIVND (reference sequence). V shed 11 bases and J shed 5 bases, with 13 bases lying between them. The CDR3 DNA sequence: TGTGCCTCCGAAGGGGGGGATCAGCCCCAGCATTTT. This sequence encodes CASEGGDQPQHF.

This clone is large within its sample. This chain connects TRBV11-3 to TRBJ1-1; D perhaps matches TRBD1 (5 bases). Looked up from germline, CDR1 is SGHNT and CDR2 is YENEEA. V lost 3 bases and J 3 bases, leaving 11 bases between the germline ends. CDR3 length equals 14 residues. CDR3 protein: CASSLGLGDTEAFF. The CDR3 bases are TGTGCCAGCAGCTTGGGTCTAGGGGACACTGAAGCTTTCTTT.

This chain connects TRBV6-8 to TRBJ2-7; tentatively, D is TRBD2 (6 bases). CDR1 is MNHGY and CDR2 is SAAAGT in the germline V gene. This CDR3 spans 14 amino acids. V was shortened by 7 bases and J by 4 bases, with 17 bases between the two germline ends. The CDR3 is CASTWDSVAYEQYF. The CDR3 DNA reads TGTGCCAGCACCTGGGACTCCGTGGCGTACGAGCAGTACTTC.

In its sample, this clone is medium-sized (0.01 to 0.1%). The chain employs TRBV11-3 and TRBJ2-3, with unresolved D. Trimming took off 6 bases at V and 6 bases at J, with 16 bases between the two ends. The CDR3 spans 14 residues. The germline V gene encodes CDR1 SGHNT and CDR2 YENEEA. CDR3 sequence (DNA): TGTGCCAGCAGTAAAAAGGACGCGTGGGATACGCAGTATTTT. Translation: CASSKKDAWDTQYF.

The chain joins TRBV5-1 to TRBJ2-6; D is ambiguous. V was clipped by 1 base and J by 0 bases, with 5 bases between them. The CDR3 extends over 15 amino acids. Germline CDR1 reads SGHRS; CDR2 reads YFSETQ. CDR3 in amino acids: CASSLPGSGANVLTF. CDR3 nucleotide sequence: TGCGCCAGCAGCTTGCCGGGCTCTGGGGCCAACGTCCTGACTTTC.

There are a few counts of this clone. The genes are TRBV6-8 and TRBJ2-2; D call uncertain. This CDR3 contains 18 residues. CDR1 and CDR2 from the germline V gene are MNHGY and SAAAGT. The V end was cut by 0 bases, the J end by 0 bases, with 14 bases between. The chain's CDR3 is CASSYSNLAFANTGELFF. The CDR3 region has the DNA TGTGCCAGCAGTTACTCGAATTTAGCCTTCGCGAACACCGGGGAGCTGTTTTTT.